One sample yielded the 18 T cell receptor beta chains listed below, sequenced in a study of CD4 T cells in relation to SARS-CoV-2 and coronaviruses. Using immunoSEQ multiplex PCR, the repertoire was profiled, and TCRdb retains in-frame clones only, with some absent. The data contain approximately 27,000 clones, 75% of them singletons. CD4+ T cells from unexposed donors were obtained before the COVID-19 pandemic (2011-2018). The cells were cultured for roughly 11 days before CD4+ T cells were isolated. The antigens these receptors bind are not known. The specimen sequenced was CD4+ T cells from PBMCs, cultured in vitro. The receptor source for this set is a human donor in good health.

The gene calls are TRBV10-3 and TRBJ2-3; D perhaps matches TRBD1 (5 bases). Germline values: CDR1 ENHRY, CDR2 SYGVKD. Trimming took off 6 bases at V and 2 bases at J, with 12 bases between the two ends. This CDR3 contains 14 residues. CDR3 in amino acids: CAISVGRYTDTQYF. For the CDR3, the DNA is TGTGCCATCAGCGTGGGGCGGTACACAGATACGCAGTATTTT.

DNA of the CDR3: TGTGCCAGCAGTTTTCCCTCGACAGGGTGGTACACCGGGGAGCTGTTTTTT. Translating gives CASSFPSTGWYTGELFF. The rearrangement joins TRBV6-2 or TRBV6-3 to TRBJ2-2, with 7 nucleotides matching TRBD1. This CDR3 region has 17 residues. Germline trimming cut 4 bases from V and 3 bases from J; bases unmatched to any gene: 11. Germline lookup yields CDR1 MNHEY and CDR2 SVGEGT.

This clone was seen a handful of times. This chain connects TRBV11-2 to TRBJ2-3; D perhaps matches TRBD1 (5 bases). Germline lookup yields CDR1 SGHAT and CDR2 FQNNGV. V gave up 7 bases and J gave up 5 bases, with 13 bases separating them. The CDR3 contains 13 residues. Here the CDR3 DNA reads TGTGCCAGCACCGGCAGGGCTGTAGATACGCAGTATTTT. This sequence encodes CASTGRAVDTQYF.

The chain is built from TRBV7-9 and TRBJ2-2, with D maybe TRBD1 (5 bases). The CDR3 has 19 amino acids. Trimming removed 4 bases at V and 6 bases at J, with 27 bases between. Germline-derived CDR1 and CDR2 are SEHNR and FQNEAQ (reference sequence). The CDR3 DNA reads TGTGCCAGCAGCTCTCTAGGGTTTTTTGGGGCTAAGAGCCCCGGGGAGCTGTTTTTT. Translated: CASSSLGFFGAKSPGELFF.

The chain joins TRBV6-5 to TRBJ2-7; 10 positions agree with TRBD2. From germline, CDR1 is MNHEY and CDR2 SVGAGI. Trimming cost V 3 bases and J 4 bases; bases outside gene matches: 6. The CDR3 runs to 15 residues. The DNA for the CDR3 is TGTGCCAGCAGTTATCGGGCTAGCGGGAGATACGAGCAGTACTTC. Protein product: CASSYRASGRYEQYF.

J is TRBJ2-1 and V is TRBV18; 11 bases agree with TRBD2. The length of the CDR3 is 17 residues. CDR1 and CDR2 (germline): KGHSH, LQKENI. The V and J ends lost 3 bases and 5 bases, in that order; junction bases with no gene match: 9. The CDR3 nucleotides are TGTGCCAGCTCACCGCAAAATAGCGGGAGGGCCAACAATGAGCAGTTCTTC. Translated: CASSPQNSGRANNEQFF.

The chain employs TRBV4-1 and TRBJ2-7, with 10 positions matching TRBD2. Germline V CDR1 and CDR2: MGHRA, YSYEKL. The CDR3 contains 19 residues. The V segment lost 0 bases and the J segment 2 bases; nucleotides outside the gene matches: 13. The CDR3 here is CASSQETSGPGGPTYEQYF. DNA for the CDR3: TGCGCCAGCAGCCAAGAGACTAGCGGGCCCGGGGGCCCTACCTACGAGCAGTACTTC.

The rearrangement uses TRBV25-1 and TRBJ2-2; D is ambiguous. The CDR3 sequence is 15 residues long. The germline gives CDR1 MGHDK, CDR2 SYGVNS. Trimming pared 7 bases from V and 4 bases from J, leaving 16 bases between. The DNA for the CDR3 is TGTGCCAGCATGTCCTCAGCCTCGATCACCGGGGAGCTGTTTTTT. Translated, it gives CASMSSASITGELFF.

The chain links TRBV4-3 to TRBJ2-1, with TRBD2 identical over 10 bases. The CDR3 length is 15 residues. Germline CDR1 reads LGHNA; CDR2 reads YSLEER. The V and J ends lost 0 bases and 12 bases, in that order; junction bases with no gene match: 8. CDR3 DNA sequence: TGCGCCAGCAGCCAAGATCCGGCTAGCGGGGGCCCGCAGTTCTTC. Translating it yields CASSQDPASGGPQFF.

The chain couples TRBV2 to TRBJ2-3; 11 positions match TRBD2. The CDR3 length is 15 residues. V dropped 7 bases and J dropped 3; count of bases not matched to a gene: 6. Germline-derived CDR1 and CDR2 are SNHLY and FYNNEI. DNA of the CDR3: TGTGCCAGCAACCCTACTAGCGGGGGTACAGATACGCAGTATTTT. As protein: CASNPTSGGTDTQYF.

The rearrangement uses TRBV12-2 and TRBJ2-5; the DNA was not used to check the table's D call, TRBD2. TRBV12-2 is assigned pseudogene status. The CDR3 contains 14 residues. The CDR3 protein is CASRLAALEETQYF. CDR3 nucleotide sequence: TGTGCAAGTCGCTTAGCCGCGCTAGAAGAGACCCAGTACTTC.

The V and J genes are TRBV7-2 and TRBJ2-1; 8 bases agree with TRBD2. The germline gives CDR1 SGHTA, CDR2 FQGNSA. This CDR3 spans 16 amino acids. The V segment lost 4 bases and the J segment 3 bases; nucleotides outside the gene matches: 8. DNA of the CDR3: TGTGCCAGCAGCTCACCGGGGGGGCCGATCTACAATGAGCAGTTCTTC. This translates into CASSSPGGPIYNEQFF.

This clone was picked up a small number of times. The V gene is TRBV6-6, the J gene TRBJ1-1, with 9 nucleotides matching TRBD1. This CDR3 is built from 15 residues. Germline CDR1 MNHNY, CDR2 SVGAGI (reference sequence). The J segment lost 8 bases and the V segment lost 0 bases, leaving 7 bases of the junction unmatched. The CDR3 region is CASSYSIAGQGEAFF. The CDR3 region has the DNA TGTGCCAGCAGTTACTCGATTGCGGGACAGGGAGAAGCTTTCTTT.

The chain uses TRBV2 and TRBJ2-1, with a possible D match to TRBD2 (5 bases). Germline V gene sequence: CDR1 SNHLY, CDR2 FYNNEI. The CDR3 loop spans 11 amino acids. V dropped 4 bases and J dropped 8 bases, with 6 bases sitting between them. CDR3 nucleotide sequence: TGTGCCAGCAGTGGGCGGGATGAGCAGTTCTTC. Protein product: CASSGRDEQFF. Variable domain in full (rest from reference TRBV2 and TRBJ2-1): EPEVTQTPSHQVTQMGQEVILRCVPISNHLYFYWYRQILGQKVEFLVSFYNNEISEKSEIFDDQFSVERPDGSNFTLKIRSTKLEDSAMYFCASSGRDEQFFGPGTRLTVL.

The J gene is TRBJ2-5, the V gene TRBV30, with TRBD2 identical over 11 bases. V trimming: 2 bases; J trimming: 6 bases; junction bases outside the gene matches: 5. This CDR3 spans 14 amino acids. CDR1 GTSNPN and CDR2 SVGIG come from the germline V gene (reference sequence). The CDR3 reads CAWSSGTSGQTQYF. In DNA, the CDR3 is TGTGCCTGGAGTTCCGGGACTAGCGGACAGACCCAGTACTTC.

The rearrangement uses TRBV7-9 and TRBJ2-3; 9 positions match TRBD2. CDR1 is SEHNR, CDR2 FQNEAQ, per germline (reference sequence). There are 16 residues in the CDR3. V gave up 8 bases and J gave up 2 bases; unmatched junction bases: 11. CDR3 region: CASGDSGTSPTDTQYF. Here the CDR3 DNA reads TGTGCCAGCGGGGACTCCGGGACTAGCCCCACAGATACGCAGTATTTT.

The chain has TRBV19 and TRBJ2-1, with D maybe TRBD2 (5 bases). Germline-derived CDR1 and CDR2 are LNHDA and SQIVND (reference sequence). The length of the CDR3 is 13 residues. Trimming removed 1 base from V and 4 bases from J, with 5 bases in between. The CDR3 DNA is TGTGCCAGTAGTATAGGGGAGTACAATGAGCAGTTCTTC. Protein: CASSIGEYNEQFF.

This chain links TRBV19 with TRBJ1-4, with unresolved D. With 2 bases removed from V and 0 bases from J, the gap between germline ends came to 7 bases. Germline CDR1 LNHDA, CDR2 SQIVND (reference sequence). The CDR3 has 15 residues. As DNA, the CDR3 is TGTGCCAGTAGTATATTCGGGTCAACTAATGAAAAACTGTTTTTT. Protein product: CASSIFGSTNEKLFF.